This T cell receptor (beta chain) was observed in a study of blood T cell repertoires in COVID-19. Across the study: The samples span acute and convalescent COVID-19 from the United States, Italy and Spain. In each case, the material was cDNA or gDNA derived from T cells, B-cell-depleted T cells, or PBMCs.

The CDR3 consists of 12 residues. CDR1 and CDR2 from the germline V gene are SGHDT and YYEEEE. The ends were cut back, 4 bases at V and 14 bases at J, with 18 bases in the middle. Profiled with immunoSEQ multiplex PCR; TCRdb holds only in-frame clones, not every one. The profile shows approximately 500,000 clones, approximately 88% of them singletons. It was during active infection that Seattle patients were enrolled and then longitudinally followed. The V gene is TRBV5-6, the J gene TRBJ1-1; possible D gene TRBD1, 6 bases. The TCR originated in a woman between 50 and 59 years old with COVID-19, enrolled during active disease. Sequencing was performed on peripheral blood. The CDR3 DNA is TGTGCCAGCAGCAACCTCAGGGGACGATTCTTCTTT. This encodes CASSNLRGRFFF. The complete variable domain, with remaining parts taken from reference TRBV5-6 and TRBJ1-1, reads DAGVTQSPTHLIKTRGQQVTLRCSPKSGHDTVSWYQQALGQGPQFIFQYYEEEERQRGNFPDRFSGHQFPNYSSELNVNALLLGDSALYLCASSNLRGRFFFGQGTRLTVV.